Following are 28 T cell receptor beta chains from one sample sequenced in a study of T-cell reconstitution after alpha-beta-depleted transplantation in children. Construction of the TCRbeta library involved unique molecular identifiers. TCRdb re-called the PCR reads through MiXCR, storing one row per CDR3 protein. The sample lists approximately 520,000 distinct CDR3 sequences; about 10% were seen once. The sample consisted of PBMCs, mostly from graft donor cells, taken 180 days after TCRalphabeta/CD19-depleted stem cell transplant. The receptors were sampled from a female patient aged 2 to 10 who had a stem cell transplant for aplastic anemia, so the T cells may come from the graft donor.

The CDR3 nucleotides are TGCAGCGTTGAACGGTCATTCGGCGGCCGCACAGATACGCAGTATTTT. This gives the protein CSVERSFGGRTDTQYF. The chain uses TRBV29-1 and TRBJ2-3; D unresolved. Trimming left V 2 bases short and J 1 base short, with 16 bases between. Germline loops: CDR1 SQVTM, CDR2 ANQGSEA. The CDR3 runs 16 residues.

This clonotype was seen a handful of times. The CDR3 region is CSVEREDTYEQYF. CDR3 nucleotides: TGCAGTGTAGAGCGGGAGGATACCTACGAGCAGTACTTC. The V gene is TRBV20-1, the J gene TRBJ2-7; 9 bases map to TRBD2. This CDR3 contains 13 residues. The germline gives CDR1 DFQATT, CDR2 SNEGSKA (reference sequence). V shed 7 bases and J 2 bases; nucleotides not matched to a gene: 6.

V gene TRBV12-3 or TRBV12-4 combines with J gene TRBJ2-7; 7 positions agree with TRBD2. This CDR3 has 15 residues. The V segment lost 5 bases and the J segment 4 bases; nucleotides outside the gene matches: 11. The CDR3 region is CASSPLGLGVYEQYF. For the CDR3, the DNA is TGTGCCAGCAGTCCCCTAGGACTAGGAGTATACGAGCAGTACTTC.

This clonotype was observed a few times. This sequence joins TRBV5-1 and TRBJ2-1, with TRBD2 matching over 11 bases. The CDR3 covers 15 residues. The ends lost 1 base at V and 10 bases at J; junction bases unmatched: 7. Germline CDR1 and CDR2: SGHRS and YFSETQ. As DNA, the CDR3 is TGCGCCAGCAGCTTGAGGCTAGCGGGAGGCGGCGAGCAGTTCTTC. This encodes CASSLRLAGGGEQFF.

A word on this clonotype: A single base separates this from a much larger clone, so it may be a read error. This chain joins TRBV10-3 and TRBJ2-7; D not certain. The CDR3 has 12 residues. CDR1 is ENHRY and CDR2 is SYGVKD in the germline V gene. The CDR3 protein is CAISGNSYGQYF. For the CDR3, the DNA is TGTGCCATCAGTGGCAACTCGTACGGGCAGTACTTC.

DNA of the CDR3: TGCAGTGCTAGAGAGAGACTTCGGGGTTACTACGAGCAGTACTTC. Its protein is CSARERLRGYYEQYF. The chain links TRBV20-1 to TRBJ2-7; D possibly corresponds to TRBD2 (5 bases). V lost 0 bases and J 3 bases, leaving 15 bases between the germline ends. The germline V gene has CDR1 DFQATT and CDR2 SNEGSKA (reference sequence). The CDR3 runs to 15 residues.

This clonotype was observed at least ten times. V and J are TRBV29-1 and TRBJ2-2; D possibly corresponds to TRBD1 (5 bases). Per the germline V gene, CDR1 is SQVTM and CDR2 is ANQGSEA. Trimming stripped 3 bases from V and 2 bases from J, with 7 bases between. CDR3 size: 13 residues. The CDR3 nucleotides are TGCAGCGTTGAGCAGGGAAACACCGGGGAGCTGTTTTTT. Its protein is CSVEQGNTGELFF.

This clonotype came up many times. The chain links TRBV6-2 or TRBV6-3 to TRBJ2-1; 8 bases match TRBD1. The CDR3 spans 16 residues. With 6 bases clipped from V and 0 bases from J, the junction kept 7 bases outside the gene matches. Looked up from germline, CDR1 is MNHEY and CDR2 is SVGEGT. The CDR3 loop is CASRKDRVLSYNEQFF. The DNA of the CDR3 is TGTGCCAGCAGGAAGGACAGGGTCCTCTCCTACAATGAGCAGTTCTTC.

This clonotype was seen more than once but under ten times. The V gene is TRBV14, the J gene TRBJ2-5; 7 bases are shared with TRBD1. Trimming took 4 bases from V and 4 from J; bases not matched to a gene: 9. Germline CDR1 is SGHDN and CDR2 is FVKESK. The CDR3 runs to 15 residues. The CDR3 is CASSLTTGMGETQYF. The CDR3 DNA is TGTGCCAGCAGCCTTACGACAGGGATGGGAGAGACCCAGTACTTC. Combining the CDR3 with reference TRBV14 and TRBJ2-5 gives the whole variable domain EAGVTQFPSHSVIEKGQTVTLRCDPISGHDNLYWYRRVMGKEIKFLLHFVKESKQDESGMPNNRFLAERTGGTYSTLKVQPAELEDSGVYFCASSLTTGMGETQYFGPGTRLLVL.

This clonotype came up a few times. This chain uses TRBV11-2 with TRBJ2-7; 8 positions agree with TRBD1. Germline V gives CDR1 SGHAT, CDR2 FQNNGV. CDR3 length: 14 residues. The J segment lost 3 bases and the V segment lost 4 bases, leaving 5 bases of the junction unmatched. The CDR3 sequence is CASSSGQDRYEQYF. The CDR3 DNA follows: TGTGCCAGCAGCTCGGGACAGGATCGCTACGAGCAGTACTTC.

This clonotype came up a few times. The chain employs TRBV6-5 and TRBJ2-1; 12 bases align to TRBD2. V lost 2 bases and J lost 5; bases outside the gene matches: 4. The length of the CDR3 is 16 residues. The germline CDR1 and CDR2 sequences are MNHEY and SVGAGI. For the CDR3, the DNA is TGTGCCAGCAGTTACCTCCGGACTAGCGGGAACAATGAGCAGTTCTTC. Residues: CASSYLRTSGNNEQFF.

This clonotype was counted a few times. The chain combines TRBV24-1 with TRBJ2-3, with TRBD2 identical over 9 bases. Germline lookup yields CDR1 KGHDR and CDR2 SFDVKD. This CDR3 has 16 amino acids. V lost 3 bases, J lost 5 bases, and 8 bases stayed unmatched. CDR3 coding DNA: TGTGCCACCAGTGATCCGCCAGCGGGAGGTGGAGATACGCAGTATTTT. Its translation is CATSDPPAGGGDTQYF.

This chain connects TRBV6-1 to TRBJ1-6; D might be TRBD1 (6 bases). In germline, CDR1 is MNHNS, CDR2 SASEGT. The CDR3 extends over 17 amino acids. V was pared by 8 bases and J by 5 bases, with 22 bases between. Here the CDR3 DNA reads TGTGCCAGCTCCCTCAGGGGCAGCCGGCTAAATAATTCACCCCTCCACTTT. Translation gives CASSLRGSRLNNSPLHF.

This clonotype was detected ten times or more. The CDR3, as DNA: TGTGCCAGCAGTTTAAGGATGCGTTATAGCAATCAGCCCCAGCATTTT. As protein: CASSLRMRYSNQPQHF. The chain employs TRBV27 and TRBJ1-5; D is undetermined. Germline lookup yields CDR1 MNHEY and CDR2 SMNVEV (reference sequence). V was cut by 2 bases and J by 0 bases, with 11 bases left in between. This CDR3 has 16 amino acids.

This clonotype was counted ten times or more. DNA for the CDR3: TGCGCCAGCAGCCTCGCCAGGGGGTACTACAATGAGCAGTTCTTC. Translated: CASSLARGYYNEQFF. V gene TRBV5-1 combines with J gene TRBJ2-1, with 7 bases aligning to TRBD1. CDR1 is SGHRS, CDR2 YFSETQ, per germline. The junction had 7 bases not matched to a gene; V was cut back by 4 bases and J by 3 bases. The CDR3 covers 15 residues.

This rearrangement joins TRBV24-1 to TRBJ2-7, with TRBD1 matching over 7 bases. This CDR3 has 15 amino acids. J was trimmed by 0 bases and V by 4 bases; bases with no gene match: 5. Germline loops: CDR1 KGHDR, CDR2 SFDVKD. This chain's CDR3 is CATSDRDSYSYEQYF. CDR3 coding DNA: TGTGCCACCAGTGACCGGGACAGCTACTCCTACGAGCAGTACTTC.

The sample holds a few counts of this clonotype. The chain links TRBV20-1 to TRBJ2-7; no reliable D call. Germline V gene data show CDR1 as DFQATT and CDR2 as SNEGSKA (reference sequence). The CDR3 totals 15 residues. Between the trimmed V and J ends, which lost 0 bases and 0 bases, there was a span of 12 bases. CDR3 DNA sequence: TGCAGTGCTAGAGATCTGTCTTATAGCTCCTACGAGCAGTACTTC. Encoded protein: CSARDLSYSSYEQYF.

This clonotype showed up many times. The chain employs TRBV15 and TRBJ2-3, with D hard to call. Trimming shortened V by 1 base and J by 6 bases, and 14 bases separated the two germline ends. Germline CDR1 and CDR2: LNHNV and YYDKDF (reference sequence). CDR3 length: 15 amino acids. DNA for the CDR3: TGTGCCACCAGCAGAGTCATCTCCGGGCCCGATACGCAGTATTTT. Its protein product is CATSRVISGPDTQYF.

The chain has TRBV27 and TRBJ2-7, with a possible D match to TRBD1 (6 bases). CDR3 size: 15 residues. V lost 1 base, J lost 3 bases, and 13 bases lay in between. Germline lookup yields CDR1 MNHEY and CDR2 SMNVEV (reference sequence). The CDR3 bases are TGTGCCAGCAGTTTATTCAGGGACAAGATCTACGAGCAGTACTTC. Protein: CASSLFRDKIYEQYF.

This clonotype was observed a handful of times. The V and J genes are TRBV28 and TRBJ2-3; D unresolved. Trimming removed 2 bases at V and 5 bases at J, with 8 bases between. CDR3 length: 13 residues. CDR1 is MDHEN and CDR2 is SYDVKM in the germline V gene. The CDR3 loop reads CASSLPRIDTQYF. The CDR3 DNA sequence: TGTGCCAGCAGTTTACCCAGGATAGATACGCAGTATTTT.

This clonotype was seen repeatedly, ten times or more. The chain carries TRBV4-3 and TRBJ1-6; no clear D gene. The V end lost 5 bases, the J end lost 8 bases, and 22 bases lay between the germline ends. Germline V gene data show CDR1 as LGHNA and CDR2 as YSLEER. The CDR3 spans 17 residues. The CDR3 DNA is TGCGCCAGCAGCGCCGTTCCACCGGAAAACGATTATTCACCCCTCCACTTT. It yields the protein CASSAVPPENDYSPLHF.

This chain's CDR3 is CASSQDRGRAYEQYF. In DNA, the CDR3 is TGCGCCAGCAGCCAAGATCGGGGGAGGGCTTACGAGCAGTACTTC. The rearrangement uses TRBV4-1 and TRBJ2-7, with 7 bases fitting TRBD2. Trimming at V came to 0 bases and at J to 4 bases, leaving 6 bases not matched to a gene. Germline CDR1 reads MGHRA; CDR2 reads YSYEKL. The CDR3 runs to 15 residues.

The chain recombines TRBV20-1 with TRBJ2-1, with 9 positions matching TRBD2. The CDR3 sequence is 15 residues long. J lost 1 base, V lost 5 bases, and 6 bases had no gene match. In germline, CDR1 is DFQATT, CDR2 SNEGSKA (reference sequence). The CDR3 loop reads CSAPIAGESYNEQFF. The CDR3 DNA is TGCAGTGCTCCGATAGCGGGAGAATCCTACAATGAGCAGTTCTTC.

This clonotype was picked up a small number of times. The genes are TRBV25-1 and TRBJ1-1; D remains unclear. Between the trimmed V and J ends, which lost 6 bases and 13 bases, there was a span of 6 bases. CDR1 is MGHDK and CDR2 is SYGVNS in the germline V gene. The CDR3 contains 8 residues. This chain's CDR3 is CASRQSFF. The CDR3 DNA sequence: TGTGCCAGCAGGCAAAGTTTCTTT.

This clonotype has a handful of counts. The chain joins TRBV10-2 to TRBJ1-2; the D gene is possibly TRBD1 (6 bases). This CDR3 has 16 amino acids. V was pared by 0 bases and J by 4 bases, with 15 bases between. From germline, CDR1 is WSHSY and CDR2 SAAADI. As DNA, the CDR3 is TGCGCCAGCAGTGAGTCGATGGGGCTGGGGGCCTATGGCTACACCTTC. Its translation is CASSESMGLGAYGYTF.

Points on this clonotype: One junction end does not reproduce the germline sequence, and a read error may be involved. The V gene is TRBV14, the J gene TRBJ1-1; TRBD1 is a possible D gene (6 bases). The V gene's germline CDR1 is SGHDN and CDR2 FVKESK. The CDR3 has 16 residues. The CDR3 region has the DNA TGTGCCGGCAGCCAGAGGTTATCCTGGACAGTTGCTGAAGCTTTCTTT. Residues: CAGSQRLSWTVAEAFF. The full variable domain, with the rest looked up from reference TRBV14 and TRBJ1-1, is EAGVTQFPSHSVIEKGQTVTLRCDPISGHDNLYWYRRVMGKEIKFLLHFVKESKQDESGMPNNRFLAERTGGTYSTLKVQPAELEDSGVYFCAGSQRLSWTVAEAFFGQGTRLTVV.

This chain joins TRBV7-2 and TRBJ1-2, with unresolved D. V lost 1 base to trimming and J lost 3 bases, with 12 bases between them. This CDR3 region has 15 residues. Germline V CDR1 and CDR2: SGHTA, FQGNSA. In nucleotides, the CDR3 is TGTGCCAGCAGCTTAGATTGGGGTGGGTACTATGGCTACACCTTC. It codes for CASSLDWGGYYGYTF.

Worth noting for this clonotype: A read error may explain this, as a much larger clone is one base away. The rearrangement uses TRBV5-1 and TRBJ1-1; 7 bases match TRBD1. The CDR3 loop spans 14 amino acids. CDR1 and CDR2 (germline): SGHRS, YFSETQ. CDR3 in DNA: TGCGCCAGCAGCTTCGACAGGGTGAACACTGAATCTTTCTTT. Protein product: CASSFDRVNTESFF.